The 25 T cell receptor beta chains in this list originate from one sample, sequenced in a study of blood T cell repertoires in COVID-19 (dated by TCRdb to 2018 to 2020). The library was generated by the immunoSEQ multiplex PCR assay. In TCRdb, the immuneACCESS table is reduced to in-frame sequences with V and J assigned. These tables do not hold every clone; where another copy was compared, an unresolved V gene accounts for under half, and the others remain unexplained. Counted in this sample were about 140,000 clones; around four fifths of them appeared once. The ten largest clonotypes hold roughly 4.9% of the sample. Sample: PBMCs or T cells enriched from blood (not recorded which). The source of these receptors is a man aged 70-80 years who had been exposed to COVID-19.

The chain carries TRBV7-9 and TRBJ1-5; tentative D call: TRBD1 (5 bases). The CDR3 runs 15 residues. CDR1 SEHNR and CDR2 FQNEAQ come from the germline V gene (reference sequence). V dropped 0 bases and J dropped 3 bases, with 9 bases sitting between them. This CDR3 is CASSLAAGHNQPQHF. CDR3 sequence (DNA): TGTGCCAGCAGCTTAGCAGCAGGGCACAATCAGCCCCAGCATTTT.

This chain links TRBV7-2 with TRBJ1-2; 7 nucleotides align to TRBD1. This CDR3 is 15 amino acids long. Trimming at V came to 1 base and at J to 5 bases, leaving 7 bases not matched to a gene. The germline V gene encodes CDR1 SGHTA and CDR2 FQGNSA. CDR3 sequence reads: CASSLDGRGAYGYTF. In DNA, the CDR3 is TGTGCCAGCAGCTTAGATGGCAGGGGGGCGTATGGCTACACCTTC.

This clone was recorded once. The V gene is TRBV6-5, the J gene TRBJ1-5; TRBD1 agrees at 8 bases. This CDR3 is built from 15 residues. Looked up from germline, CDR1 is MNHEY and CDR2 is SVGAGI. Germline trimming cut 6 bases from V and 7 bases from J; bases unmatched to any gene: 11. The CDR3 bases are TGTGCCAGCAGGAAACGACAGGGGATGGGGCAGCCCCAGCATTTT. Residues: CASRKRQGMGQPQHF.

The rearrangement uses TRBV15 and TRBJ1-5; weak D call: TRBD1 (6 bases). Germline CDR1 and CDR2: LNHNV and YYDKDF (reference sequence). Trimming took 0 bases from V and 0 from J, leaving 6 bases between them. CDR3 length equals 15 residues. The CDR3 bases are TGTGCCACCAGCAGAGACAGGGGTAGCAATCAGCCCCAGCATTTT. Protein product: CATSRDRGSNQPQHF.

J is TRBJ2-4 and V is TRBV3-1 (or the pseudogene TRBV3-2); TRBD2 is a possible D gene (5 bases). This CDR3 region has 14 residues. The V end was cut by 1 base, the J end by 2 bases, with 6 bases between. Germline V gene data show CDR1 as LGHDT and CDR2 as YNNKEL (reference sequence). The CDR3 is CASSQAGTKNIQYF. The DNA for the CDR3 is TGTGCCAGCAGCCAAGCCGGGACCAAAAACATTCAGTACTTC.

The J gene is TRBJ1-1, the V gene TRBV29-1; 10 bases match TRBD1. V shed 3 bases, J shed 6 bases, and the junction held 4 bases outside the gene matches. CDR3 length equals 13 residues. Per germline, CDR1 SQVTM and CDR2 ANQGSEA. CDR3 loop: CSVEWTGGAEAFF. As DNA, the CDR3 is TGCAGCGTTGAGTGGACAGGGGGTGCTGAAGCTTTCTTT.

This clone was observed a few times. The rearrangement links TRBV19 to TRBJ1-2, with a weak D call TRBD1 (5 bases). CDR3 length: 15 residues. V shed 6 bases and J shed 2 bases, with 16 bases lying between them. The V gene's germline CDR1 is LNHDA and CDR2 SQIVND (reference sequence). The CDR3 DNA reads as TGTGCCAGTAGCCTAGTGCGGGGGATGAACTATGGCTACACCTTC. Encoded protein: CASSLVRGMNYGYTF.

The V call is TRBV30, the J call TRBJ2-7, with D perhaps TRBD1 (6 bases). The CDR3 consists of 12 residues. Trimming left V 8 bases short and J 4 bases short, with 15 bases between. Germline V gives CDR1 GTSNPN, CDR2 SVGIG (reference sequence). As DNA, the CDR3 is TGTGCCGGCGGTTTGGACAGTTACGAGCAGTACTTC. Residues: CAGGLDSYEQYF.

This chain links TRBV7-2 with TRBJ1-5; D possibly corresponds to TRBD1 (5 bases). The CDR3 length is 13 residues. Trimming pared 4 bases from V and 7 bases from J, leaving 11 bases between. Per the germline V gene, CDR1 is SGHTA and CDR2 is FQGNSA. The CDR3 DNA reads as TGTGCCAGCAGCTCAACTTCAGGGCAGCCCCAGCATTTT. Translated, it gives CASSSTSGQPQHF.

The genes are TRBV5-1 and TRBJ2-3, with TRBD2 matching over 14 bases. Germline CDR1 is SGHRS and CDR2 is YFSETQ. The CDR3 sequence is 16 residues long. V was pared by 4 bases and J by 1 base, with 2 bases of the junction left unmatched. Here the CDR3 DNA reads TGCGCCAGCAGCCCGGGACTAGCGGGGGGCACAGATACGCAGTATTTT. As protein: CASSPGLAGGTDTQYF.

The gene calls are TRBV5-8 and TRBJ2-3, with a weak D call TRBD1 (5 bases). The CDR3 length is 16 residues. V was shortened by 0 bases and J by 0 bases, with 11 bases between the two germline ends. Germline CDR1 is SGHTS and CDR2 is YDEGEE. The CDR3: CASSLGGGSSTDTQYF. CDR3 nucleotides: TGTGCCAGCAGCTTGGGGGGCGGCTCTAGCACAGATACGCAGTATTTT.

Concerning this clone itself: At the DNA level, this CDR3 is encoded by other sequences in the same sample as well. The chain links TRBV18 to TRBJ1-5; a possible D gene is TRBD1 (5 bases). V was pared by 3 bases and J by 0 bases, with 6 bases between. This CDR3 is 14 amino acids long. CDR1 KGHSH and CDR2 LQKENI come from the germline V gene. The chain's CDR3 is CASSPQGSNQPQHF. The CDR3 bases are TGTGCCAGCTCACCTCAGGGTAGCAATCAGCCCCAGCATTTT. Combining the CDR3 with reference TRBV18 and TRBJ1-5 gives the whole variable domain NAGVMQNPRHLVRRRGQEARLRCSPMKGHSHVYWYRQLPEEGLKFMVYLQKENIIDESGMPKERFSAEFPKEGPSILRIQQVVRGDSAAYFCASSPQGSNQPQHFGDGTRLSIL.

This chain connects TRBV15 to TRBJ1-2; the D gene is possibly TRBD1 (6 bases). Per germline, CDR1 LNHNV and CDR2 YYDKDF (reference sequence). The CDR3 loop spans 17 amino acids. V lost 0 bases and J 8 bases, leaving 22 bases between the germline ends. The CDR3 here is CATSRDPLARDKGGYTF. As DNA, the CDR3 is TGTGCCACCAGCAGAGACCCCCTCGCGAGGGACAAGGGAGGCTACACCTTC.

The chain couples TRBV21-1 to TRBJ2-7; the D call of TRBD1 is as the table states it, not checked on the DNA. TRBV21-1 is designated a pseudogene. The CDR3 loop spans 10 amino acids. In DNA, the CDR3 is TGTGCCAGCAGCTACAAGGAGCAGTACTTC. Amino acid sequence: CASSYKEQYF.

J is TRBJ2-1 and V is TRBV18; 12 bases are a match to TRBD2. This CDR3 comprises 19 residues. Trimming removed 2 bases from V and 3 bases from J; junction bases left unmatched: 11. Per the germline V gene, CDR1 is KGHSH and CDR2 is LQKENI. CDR3 DNA sequence: TGTGCCAGCTCACCAATCGTTGGGCTAGCGGGAGGGCTCTACAATGAGCAGTTCTTC. It specifies CASSPIVGLAGGLYNEQFF.

DNA of the CDR3: TGTGCCAGCTCACCACAGGCTAGGTCTGAGAATTCACCCCTCCACTTT. Its protein product is CASSPQARSENSPLHF. The genes are TRBV18 and TRBJ1-6, with D hard to call. Trimming stripped 1 base from V and 7 bases from J, with 14 bases between. Germline V gene sequence: CDR1 KGHSH, CDR2 LQKENI. This CDR3 contains 16 residues. The full variable domain, with the rest looked up from reference TRBV18 and TRBJ1-6, is NAGVMQNPRHLVRRRGQEARLRCSPMKGHSHVYWYRQLPEEGLKFMVYLQKENIIDESGMPKERFSAEFPKEGPSILRIQQVVRGDSAAYFCASSPQARSENSPLHFGNGTRLTVT.

The genes are TRBV7-2 and TRBJ2-7; TRBD1 matches 7 bases. This CDR3 contains 17 residues. Germline trimming cut 6 bases from V and 0 bases from J; bases unmatched to any gene: 14. The V gene's germline CDR1 is SGHTA and CDR2 FQGNSA. CDR3 region: CASSPSRTGTDSYEQYF. Written as DNA, the CDR3 is TGTGCCAGCAGTCCCTCAAGAACCGGGACAGACTCCTACGAGCAGTACTTC.

In this sample, this clone turned up a few times. The chain couples TRBV6-5 to TRBJ2-7, with a possible D match to TRBD1 (5 bases). Germline lookup yields CDR1 MNHEY and CDR2 SVGAGI. This CDR3 region has 14 residues. V lost 7 bases and J 5 bases, leaving 18 bases between the germline ends. In nucleotides, the CDR3 is TGTGCCAGCACCCGAACAGACAGACCCCACGAGCAGTACTTC. As protein: CASTRTDRPHEQYF.

This chain uses TRBV11-2 with TRBJ2-1, with D perhaps TRBD2 (5 bases). Trimming stripped 5 bases from V and 7 bases from J, with 18 bases between. Germline CDR1 reads SGHAT; CDR2 reads FQNNGV. The CDR3 covers 15 residues. CDR3 sequence: CASSPRTGTWNEQFF. CDR3 sequence (DNA): TGTGCCAGCAGCCCACGGACTGGAACGTGGAATGAGCAGTTCTTC.

The rearrangement uses TRBV21-1 and TRBJ1-1; the table's D call TRBD1 went unverified against the DNA. TRBV21-1 is termed a pseudogene. This CDR3 comprises 21 residues. The DNA for the CDR3 is TGTGCCAGCAGCAAAAAAGCCCCCCTCGACAGGGGCGATGGGGGAAGTACTGAAGCTTTCTTT. Protein product: CASSKKAPLDRGDGGSTEAFF.

This clone was recorded only once. The chain employs TRBV5-1 and TRBJ2-1, with D possibly TRBD2 on 7 matching bases. Per the germline V gene, CDR1 is SGHRS and CDR2 is YFSETQ. The V end was cut by 0 bases, the J end by 7 bases, with 17 bases between. This CDR3 spans 16 amino acids. CDR3 protein: CASSLAGGGRRNEQFF. The CDR3 DNA reads TGCGCCAGCAGCTTGGCGGGGGGCGGTAGGCGGAATGAGCAGTTCTTC.

This clone was recorded a few times. CDR3 DNA: TGTGCCAGCAGCTCGTGGGCTTCCTACGAGCAGTACTTC. Protein: CASSSWASYEQYF. This chain uses TRBV7-2 with TRBJ2-7; no clear D gene. The CDR3 is made up of 13 amino acids. Trimming took 4 bases from V and 1 from J, leaving 8 bases between them. From germline, CDR1 is SGHTA and CDR2 FQGNSA.

This clone was counted between two and nine times. Its ends do not fully match the called genes, so a read error is possible. The CDR3 here is CASSKVSGQTATQYF. The CDR3 DNA sequence: TGTGCCAGCAGTAAGGTCTCTGGGCAAACAGCTACGCAGTATTTT. V gene TRBV27 combines with J gene TRBJ2-3; D gene ambiguous. The CDR3 extends over 15 amino acids. Germline V gives CDR1 MNHEY, CDR2 SMNVEV (reference sequence).

The rearrangement joins TRBV9 to TRBJ2-7; a weak D match, TRBD2 (6 bases). The CDR3 length is 15 residues. Trimming removed 0 bases at V and 0 bases at J, with 10 bases between. Germline CDR1 is SGDLS and CDR2 is YYNGEE. The CDR3: CASSVDPGLSYEQYF. Written as DNA, the CDR3 is TGTGCCAGCAGCGTAGACCCGGGACTCTCCTACGAGCAGTACTTC.

The chain couples TRBV4-3 to TRBJ1-6, with TRBD1 identical over 7 bases. The CDR3 sequence is 16 residues long. Germline V gene lookup returns CDR1 LGHNA and CDR2 YSLEER. Losses at the gene ends were 0 bases for V and 7 bases for J; bases not matched to a gene: 6. In DNA, the CDR3 is TGCGCCAGCAGCCAAGAGTTCGGGACAGCCAATTCACCCCTCCACTTT. As protein: CASSQEFGTANSPLHF.